This T cell receptor beta chain originates from a study of T cells in Graves' hyperthyroidism and ophthalmopathy. Study-wide results and limits: Researchers report that a 13 V-J model separated ophthalmopathy from stable hyperthyroidism. Most expanded thyroid clonotypes above 0.001 also appeared in blood.

This clonotype was observed a handful of times. Its specificity is unknown. Researchers amplified the TCR beta CDR3 regions from RNA transcripts. The study used the HTBI primer set for a first-round RT-PCR of the TCR CDR3. TCRdb recomputed calls from the multiplex PCR reads with MiXCR, one row per CDR3 protein. Of roughly 350,000 distinct CDR3 sequences in the sample, roughly 13% were seen once. Germline loops: CDR1 KGHDR, CDR2 SFDVKD. The CDR3 has 17 residues. V lost 1 base, J lost 8 bases, and 10 bases stayed unmatched. Diagnosis rested on symptoms, serum thyroxine and TRAb, thyroid ultrasound, and orbital computed tomography.

Sequencing was performed on blood. The origin of this receptor is a middle-aged woman with Graves' ophthalmopathy. This chain joins TRBV24-1 and TRBJ2-1; 10 bases line up with TRBD2. The CDR3 DNA follows: TGTGCCACCAGTGATTTCGACAGCGGGGGGGCCTTGGATGAGCAGTTCTTC. It is translated as CATSDFDSGGALDEQFF.